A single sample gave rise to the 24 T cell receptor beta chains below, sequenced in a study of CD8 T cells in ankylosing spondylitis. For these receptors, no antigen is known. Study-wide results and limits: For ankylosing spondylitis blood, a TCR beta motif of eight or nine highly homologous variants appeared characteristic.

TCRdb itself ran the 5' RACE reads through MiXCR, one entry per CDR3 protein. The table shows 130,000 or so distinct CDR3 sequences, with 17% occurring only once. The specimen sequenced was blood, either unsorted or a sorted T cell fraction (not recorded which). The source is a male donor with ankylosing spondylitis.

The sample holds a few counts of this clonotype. CDR3 in DNA: TGTGCCAGCAGTTACTCGTGGAGGGGTAGCTCCTACAATGAGCAGTTCTTC. This sequence encodes CASSYSWRGSSYNEQFF. The chain is built from TRBV6-5 and TRBJ2-1, with D possibly being TRBD2 (6 bases). V was cut by 0 bases and J by 0 bases, with 12 bases left in between. CDR3 length: 17 residues. The germline gives CDR1 MNHEY, CDR2 SVGAGI.

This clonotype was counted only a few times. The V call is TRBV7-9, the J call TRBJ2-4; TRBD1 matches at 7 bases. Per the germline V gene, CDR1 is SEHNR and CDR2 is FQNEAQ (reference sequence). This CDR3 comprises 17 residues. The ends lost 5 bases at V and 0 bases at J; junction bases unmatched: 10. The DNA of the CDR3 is TGTGCCAGCAGCCCGGACAGGACTCAACTAGCCAAAAACATTCAGTACTTC. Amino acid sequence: CASSPDRTQLAKNIQYF.

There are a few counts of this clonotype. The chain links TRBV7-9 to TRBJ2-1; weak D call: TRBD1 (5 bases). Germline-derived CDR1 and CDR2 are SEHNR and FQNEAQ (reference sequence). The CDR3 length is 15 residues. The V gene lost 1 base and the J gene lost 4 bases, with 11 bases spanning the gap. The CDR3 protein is CASSLGGGPYNEQFF. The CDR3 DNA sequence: TGTGCCAGCAGCTTAGGGGGCGGCCCTTACAATGAGCAGTTCTTC. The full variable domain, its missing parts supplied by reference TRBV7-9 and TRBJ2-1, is DTGVSQNPRHKITKRGQNVTFRCDPISEHNRLYWYRQTLGQGPEFLTYFQNEAQLEKSRLLSDRFSAERPKGSFSTLEIQRTEQGDSAMYLCASSLGGGPYNEQFFGPGTRLTVL.

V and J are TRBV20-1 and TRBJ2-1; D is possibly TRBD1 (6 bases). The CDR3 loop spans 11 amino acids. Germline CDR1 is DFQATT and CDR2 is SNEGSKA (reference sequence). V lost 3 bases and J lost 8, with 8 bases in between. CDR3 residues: CSASQGYEQFF. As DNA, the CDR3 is TGCAGTGCTAGTCAGGGGTATGAGCAGTTCTTC.

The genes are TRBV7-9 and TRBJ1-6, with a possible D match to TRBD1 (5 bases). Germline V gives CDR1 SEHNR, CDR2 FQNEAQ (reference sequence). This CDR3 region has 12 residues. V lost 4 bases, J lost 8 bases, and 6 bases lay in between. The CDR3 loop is CASSSTDSPLHF. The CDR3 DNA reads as TGTGCCAGCAGCTCGACAGATTCACCCCTCCACTTT.

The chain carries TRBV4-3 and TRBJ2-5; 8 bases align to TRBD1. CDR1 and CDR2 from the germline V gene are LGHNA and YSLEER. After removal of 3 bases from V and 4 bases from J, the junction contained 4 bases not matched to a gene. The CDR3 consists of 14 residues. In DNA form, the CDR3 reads TGCGCCAGCAGCCAGGTACAGGGGGGAGAGACCCAGTACTTC. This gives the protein CASSQVQGGETQYF.

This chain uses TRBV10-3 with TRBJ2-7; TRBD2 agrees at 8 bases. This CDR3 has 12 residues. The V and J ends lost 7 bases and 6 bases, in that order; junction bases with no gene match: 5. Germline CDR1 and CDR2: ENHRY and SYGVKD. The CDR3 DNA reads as TGTGCCATCACCGGGACTAGGTCCGAGCAGTACTTC. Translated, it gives CAITGTRSEQYF.

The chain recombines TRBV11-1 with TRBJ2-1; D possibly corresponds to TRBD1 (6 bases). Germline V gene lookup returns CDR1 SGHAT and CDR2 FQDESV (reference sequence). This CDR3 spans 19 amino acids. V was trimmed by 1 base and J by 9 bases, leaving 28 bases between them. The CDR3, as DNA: TGTGCCAGCAGCTTAGTAATTAGGCCAGGGGCTTCTAGGTACCCTGAGCAGTTCTTC. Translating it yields CASSLVIRPGASRYPEQFF.

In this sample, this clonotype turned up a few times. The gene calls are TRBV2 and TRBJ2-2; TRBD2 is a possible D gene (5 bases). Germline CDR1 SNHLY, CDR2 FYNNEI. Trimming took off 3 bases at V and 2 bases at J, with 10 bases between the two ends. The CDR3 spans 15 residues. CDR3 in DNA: TGTGCCAGCAGTGACCAGCGGAGCAACACCGGGGAGCTGTTTTTT. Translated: CASSDQRSNTGELFF.

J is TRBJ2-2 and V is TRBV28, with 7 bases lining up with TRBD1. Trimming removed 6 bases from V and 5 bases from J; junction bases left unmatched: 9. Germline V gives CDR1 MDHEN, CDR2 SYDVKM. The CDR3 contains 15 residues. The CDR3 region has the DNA TGTGCCAGCAGATATCCCGACAGGGTAACCGGGGAGCTGTTTTTT. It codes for CASRYPDRVTGELFF.

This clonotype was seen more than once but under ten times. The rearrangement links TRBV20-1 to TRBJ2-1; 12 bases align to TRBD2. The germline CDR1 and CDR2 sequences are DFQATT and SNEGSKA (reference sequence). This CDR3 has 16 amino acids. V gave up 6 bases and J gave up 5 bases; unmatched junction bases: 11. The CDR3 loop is CSARWASGRDNNEQFF. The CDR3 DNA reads TGCAGTGCCCGTTGGGCTAGCGGGAGGGATAACAATGAGCAGTTCTTC.

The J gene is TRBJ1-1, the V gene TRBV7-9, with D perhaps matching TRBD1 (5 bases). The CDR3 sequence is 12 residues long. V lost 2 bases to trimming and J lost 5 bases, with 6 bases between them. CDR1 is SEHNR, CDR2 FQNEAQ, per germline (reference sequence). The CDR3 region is CASSLYRTEAFF. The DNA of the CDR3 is TGTGCCAGCAGCTTATACAGGACTGAAGCTTTCTTT.

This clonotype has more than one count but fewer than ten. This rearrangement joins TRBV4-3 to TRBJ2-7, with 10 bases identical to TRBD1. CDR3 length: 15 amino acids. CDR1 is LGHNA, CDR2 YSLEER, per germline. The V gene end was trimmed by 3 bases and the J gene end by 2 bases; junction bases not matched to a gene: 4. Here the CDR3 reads CASSQGQGSAYEQYF. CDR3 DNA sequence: TGCGCCAGCAGCCAGGGACAGGGGTCGGCCTACGAGCAGTACTTC.

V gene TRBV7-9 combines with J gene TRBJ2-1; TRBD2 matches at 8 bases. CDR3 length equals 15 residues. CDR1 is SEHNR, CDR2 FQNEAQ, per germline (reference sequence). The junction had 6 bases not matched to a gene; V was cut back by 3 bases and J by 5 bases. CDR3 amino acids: CASSFTGGPHNEQFF. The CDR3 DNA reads TGTGCCAGCAGCTTTACGGGAGGGCCTCACAATGAGCAGTTCTTC.

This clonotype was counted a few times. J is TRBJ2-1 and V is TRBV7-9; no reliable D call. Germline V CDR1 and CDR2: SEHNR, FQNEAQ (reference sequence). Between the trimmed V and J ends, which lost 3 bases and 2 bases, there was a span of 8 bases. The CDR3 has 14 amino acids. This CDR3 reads CASSFDTAYNEQFF. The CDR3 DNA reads TGTGCCAGCAGCTTTGACACTGCCTACAATGAGCAGTTCTTC.

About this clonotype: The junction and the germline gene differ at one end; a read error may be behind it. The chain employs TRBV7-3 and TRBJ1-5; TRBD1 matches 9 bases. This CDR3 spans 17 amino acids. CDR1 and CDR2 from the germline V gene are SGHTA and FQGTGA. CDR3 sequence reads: CASRLTGGPYSNQPQHF. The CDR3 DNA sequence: TGTGCCAGCAGATTAACAGGGGGCCCTTATAGCAATCAGCCCCAGCATTTT.

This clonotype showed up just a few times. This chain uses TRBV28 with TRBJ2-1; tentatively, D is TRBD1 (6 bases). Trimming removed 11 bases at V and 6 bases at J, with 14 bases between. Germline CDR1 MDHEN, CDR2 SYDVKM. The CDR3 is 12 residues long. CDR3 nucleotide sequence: TGTGCCGGGGGCTCCGTGGGCAATGAGCAGTTCTTC. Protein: CAGGSVGNEQFF. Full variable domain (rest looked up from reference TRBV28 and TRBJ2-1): DVKVTQSSRYLVKRTGEKVFLECVQDMDHENMFWYRQDPGLGLRLIYFSYDVKMKEKGDIPEGYSVSREKKERFSLILESASTNQTSMYLCAGGSVGNEQFFGPGTRLTVL.

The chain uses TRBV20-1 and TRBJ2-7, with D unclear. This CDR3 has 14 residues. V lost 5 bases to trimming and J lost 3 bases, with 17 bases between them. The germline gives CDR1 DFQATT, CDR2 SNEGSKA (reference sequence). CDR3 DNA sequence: TGCAGTGCTGGTGGGATCTCAGGTAGCTACGAGCAGTACTTC. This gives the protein CSAGGISGSYEQYF.

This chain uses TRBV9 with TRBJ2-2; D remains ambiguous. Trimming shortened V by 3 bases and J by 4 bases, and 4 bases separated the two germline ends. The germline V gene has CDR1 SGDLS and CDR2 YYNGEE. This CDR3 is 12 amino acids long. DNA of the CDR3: TGTGCCAGCAGCGGCATCACCGGGGAGCTGTTTTTT. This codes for CASSGITGELFF.

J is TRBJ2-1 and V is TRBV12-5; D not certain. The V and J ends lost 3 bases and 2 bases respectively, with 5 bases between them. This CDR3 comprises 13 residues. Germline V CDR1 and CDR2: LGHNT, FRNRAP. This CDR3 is CASGFGTYNEQFF. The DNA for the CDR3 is TGTGCTAGTGGTTTCGGAACCTACAATGAGCAGTTCTTC.

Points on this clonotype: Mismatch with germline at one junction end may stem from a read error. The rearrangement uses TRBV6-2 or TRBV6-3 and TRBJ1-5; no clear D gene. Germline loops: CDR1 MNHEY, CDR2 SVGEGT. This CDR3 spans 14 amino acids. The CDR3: CASSPHGDNQPQHF. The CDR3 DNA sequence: TGTGCCAGCAGTCCTCATGGAGACAATCAACCCCAGCATTTT.

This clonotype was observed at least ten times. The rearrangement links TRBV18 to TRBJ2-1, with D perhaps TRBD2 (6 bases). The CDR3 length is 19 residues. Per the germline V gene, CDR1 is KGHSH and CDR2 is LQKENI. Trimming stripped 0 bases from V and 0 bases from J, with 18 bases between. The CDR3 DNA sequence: TGTGCCAGCTCACCACCAAGTCGAGTAGCGGAAAGCTCCTACAATGAGCAGTTCTTC. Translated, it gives CASSPPSRVAESSYNEQFF.

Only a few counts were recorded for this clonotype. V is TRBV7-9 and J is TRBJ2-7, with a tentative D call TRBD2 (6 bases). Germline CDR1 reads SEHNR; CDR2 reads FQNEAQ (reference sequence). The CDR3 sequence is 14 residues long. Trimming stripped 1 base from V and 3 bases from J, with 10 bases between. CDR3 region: CASSLDEGGYEQYF. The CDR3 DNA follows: TGTGCCAGCAGCTTAGATGAGGGAGGCTACGAGCAGTACTTC. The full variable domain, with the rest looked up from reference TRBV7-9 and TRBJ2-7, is DTGVSQNPRHKITKRGQNVTFRCDPISEHNRLYWYRQTLGQGPEFLTYFQNEAQLEKSRLLSDRFSAERPKGSFSTLEIQRTEQGDSAMYLCASSLDEGGYEQYFGPGTRLTVT.

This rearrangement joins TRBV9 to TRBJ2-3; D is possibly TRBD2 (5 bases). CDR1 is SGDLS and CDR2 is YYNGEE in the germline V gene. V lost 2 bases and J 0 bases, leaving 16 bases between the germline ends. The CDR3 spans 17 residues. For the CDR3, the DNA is TGTGCCAGCAGCGTGACCAGCTTTCGCGGGAGCACAGATACGCAGTATTTT. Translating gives CASSVTSFRGSTDTQYF.